This TCR beta chain emerged from a study of blood T cells in healthy people across ages. For the second PCR, which ran for about 7 to 11 cycles, a sample-barcoded 5' primer and a J-beta primer mix were used. A single record per CDR3 protein comes from TCRdb applying MiXCR to the 5' RACE reads. Of about 1.6 million distinct CDR3 sequences listed, about 31% are singletons. The CDR3 is made up of 17 amino acids. CDR1 and CDR2 from the germline V gene are SGHTA and FQGNSA. The V and J ends lost 1 base and 2 bases respectively, with 18 bases between them. Per sample, no less than 6 micrograms of total RNA were extracted. General study findings and limits: Any changes in expanded clonotypes were possibly confounded, as donor CMV status remained unknown.

This clonotype was picked up a small number of times. Its antigen is unknown. This chain joins TRBV7-2 and TRBJ2-7; D perhaps matches TRBD1 (6 bases). Material: blood. This sequence originates from a woman in her thirties in good health. CDR3 region: CASSLGGVLDRTYEQYF. The CDR3 DNA is TGTGCCAGCAGCTTAGGAGGGGTCCTGGACAGAACCTACGAGCAGTACTTC.